These 30 T cell receptor beta chains originate from one sample sequenced in a study of shared clonotypes between healthy human individuals. Clones were read by immunoSEQ multiplex PCR, and TCRdb kept only the in-frame ones, dropping some. The data contain 2 million to 3 million clones, 90% to 95% of them seen just once; the ten biggest clones take up over 0.12%. The sequenced sample consisted of naive CD4+ T cells sorted from blood. Subset reported: CD45RA+ positively selected. The origin of the receptors is a man aged 18-30 years in good health.

The genes are TRBV7-2 and TRBJ2-7; TRBD2 matches at 13 bases. The ends lost 3 bases at V and 6 bases at J; junction bases unmatched: 5. Germline CDR1 is SGHTA and CDR2 is FQGNSA. The CDR3 length is 15 residues. The CDR3 DNA is TGTGCCAGCAGCTTCGGACTAGCGGGAGCCGTCGAGCAGTACTTC. Translated: CASSFGLAGAVEQYF. Drawing the rest from reference TRBV7-2 and TRBJ2-7, the complete variable domain is GAGVSQSPSNKVTEKGKDVELRCDPISGHTALYWYRQSLGQGLEFLIYFQGNSAPDKSGLPSDRFSAERTGGSVSTLTIQRTQQEDSAVYLCASSFGLAGAVEQYFGPGTRLTVT.

As for this clone: Germline is not matched at one junction end, which may reflect a read error. V and J are TRBV7-7 and TRBJ2-1; TRBD1 matches at 8 bases. Germline CDR1 SSHAT, CDR2 FNYEAQ (reference sequence). The CDR3 totals 16 residues. The DNA of the CDR3 is TGTGCTAGCAGCTTAGGCGACAGGGGCATCGACAATGAGCAGTTCTTC. It codes for CASSLGDRGIDNEQFF.

Of note for this clone: In the same sample, other DNA sequences code for this CDR3. The CDR3 nucleotides read TGTGCCAGTAGTGCTCAGGGTTACGAGCAGTACTTC. Protein: CASSAQGYEQYF. The chain is built from TRBV19 and TRBJ2-7; D is perhaps TRBD1 (5 bases). V was pared by 5 bases and J by 4 bases, with 9 bases between. The CDR3 runs to 12 residues. Germline V gene sequence: CDR1 LNHDA, CDR2 SQIVND (reference sequence).

The V and J genes are TRBV7-2 and TRBJ2-4; no clear D. Germline assignment: CDR1 SGHTA and CDR2 FQGNSA. The CDR3 runs to 13 residues. V was trimmed by 6 bases and J by 7 bases, leaving 13 bases between them. The CDR3 DNA is TGTGCCAGCAGTCACGGCCTGACGAACATTCAGTACTTC. Protein sequence: CASSHGLTNIQYF.

The V gene is TRBV19, the J gene TRBJ1-4; 11 bases align to TRBD1. V shed 9 bases and J 7 bases; nucleotides not matched to a gene: 4. Germline values: CDR1 LNHDA, CDR2 SQIVND (reference sequence). The CDR3 covers 13 residues. The CDR3 here is CASGGTGGEKLFF. CDR3 nucleotide sequence: TGTGCCAGCGGCGGGACAGGGGGTGAAAAACTGTTTTTT.

The chain carries TRBV19 and TRBJ1-2; TRBD1 matches 10 bases. This CDR3 is 14 amino acids long. Germline V gene data show CDR1 as LNHDA and CDR2 as SQIVND (reference sequence). V lost 6 bases, J lost 3 bases, and 4 bases stayed unmatched. CDR3 sequence reads: CASRRDRGYYGYTF. CDR3 DNA sequence: TGTGCCAGTAGGCGGGACAGGGGTTACTATGGCTACACCTTC.

This chain joins TRBV4-1 and TRBJ1-5, with 7 bases matching TRBD1. Germline trimming cut 0 bases from V and 6 bases from J; bases unmatched to any gene: 8. The V gene's germline CDR1 is MGHRA and CDR2 YSYEKL. The CDR3 totals 16 residues. Written as DNA, the CDR3 is TGCGCCAGCAGCCAAGAAGGGATAGACAGGGTTCAGCCCCAGCATTTT. It codes for CASSQEGIDRVQPQHF.

The rearrangement links TRBV29-1 to TRBJ2-5; perhaps TRBD2 as D (5 bases). The CDR3 has 13 amino acids. Trimming cost V 6 bases and J 5 bases, with 16 bases left between them. Germline CDR1 and CDR2: SQVTM and ANQGSEA. For the CDR3, the DNA is TGCAGCGTCGGGATAGGGTCTCCGGAGACCCAGTACTTC. Its protein is CSVGIGSPETQYF.

The chain joins TRBV28 to TRBJ1-5; TRBD1 matches at 7 bases. The CDR3 sequence is 19 residues long. V lost 4 bases to trimming and J lost 0 bases; unmatched junction nucleotides: 15. Germline assignment: CDR1 MDHEN and CDR2 SYDVKM. The CDR3 nucleotides are TGTGCCAGCAGTTCTCCGAGACAGGGAACCAGGAATAGCAATCAGCCCCAGCATTTT. Encoded protein: CASSSPRQGTRNSNQPQHF.

V usage is TRBV28 and J usage is TRBJ1-3, with D tentatively TRBD1 (5 bases). CDR3 length equals 15 residues. V lost 5 bases and J lost 4, with 15 bases in between. Germline-derived CDR1 and CDR2 are MDHEN and SYDVKM. The CDR3 DNA reads TGTGCCAGCAGTATTGGCGGGACGTGGGGAAACACCATATATTTT. This gives the protein CASSIGGTWGNTIYF.

CDR3 DNA sequence: TGTGCCAGCAGGCCGGGATCGACCTACAATGAGCAGTTCTTC. Translated, it gives CASRPGSTYNEQFF. This chain links TRBV6-5 with TRBJ2-1; tentative D call: TRBD2 (5 bases). Germline loops: CDR1 MNHEY, CDR2 SVGAGI. Trimming stripped 6 bases from V and 2 bases from J, with 11 bases between. The CDR3 is 14 amino acids.

V is TRBV10-3 and J is TRBJ2-2, with D maybe TRBD1 (6 bases). Germline CDR1 is ENHRY and CDR2 is SYGVKD. Trimming cost V 8 bases and J 2 bases, with 18 bases left between them. The CDR3 is 16 amino acids. The CDR3 DNA reads as TGTGCCATCGGGCTGGGGGCCCTAGTCAACACCGGGGAGCTGTTTTTT. Protein: CAIGLGALVNTGELFF.

The chain has TRBV10-1 and TRBJ2-4, with D possibly matching TRBD1 (5 bases). Trimming took off 5 bases at V and 3 bases at J, with 8 bases between the two ends. The germline CDR1 and CDR2 sequences are WNHNN and SYGVQD (reference sequence). The CDR3 contains 13 residues. The CDR3 reads CASSNRSKNIQYF. The CDR3 DNA is TGCGCCAGCAGTAACAGGAGCAAAAACATTCAGTACTTC.

This clone appeared a few times. Different DNA sequences within this sample yield the same CDR3. The rearrangement joins TRBV30 to TRBJ1-5; no firm D call. In germline, CDR1 is GTSNPN, CDR2 SVGIG (reference sequence). The CDR3 is 13 amino acids. The V gene lost 2 bases and the J gene lost 2 bases, with 7 bases spanning the gap. CDR3: CAWSSQGNQPQHF. The CDR3, as DNA: TGTGCCTGGAGTAGTCAGGGCAATCAGCCCCAGCATTTT.

As for this clone: This specimen includes other DNA sequences encoding the same CDR3. The rearrangement links TRBV7-2 to TRBJ1-5; 7 bases map to TRBD1. The CDR3 loop spans 14 amino acids. Germline values: CDR1 SGHTA, CDR2 FQGNSA. V was clipped by 5 bases and J by 2 bases; unmatched bases: 3. The CDR3 region is CASSATGGNQPQHF. The CDR3 DNA is TGTGCCAGCAGCGCTACAGGGGGCAATCAGCCCCAGCATTTT.

Only one count was recorded for this clone. The V gene is TRBV10-1, the J gene TRBJ2-7, with a weak D call TRBD2 (6 bases). Germline V CDR1 and CDR2: WNHNN, SYGVQD (reference sequence). The CDR3 extends over 14 amino acids. The germline V and J ends were trimmed by 6 bases and 2 bases, with 14 bases remaining between them. Here the CDR3 DNA reads TGCGCCAGCAGCTTGCAGCCGGGGGCCTACGAGCAGTACTTC. Amino acid sequence: CASSLQPGAYEQYF.

This rearrangement joins TRBV7-2 to TRBJ1-3; D not certain. V was shortened by 7 bases and J by 1 base, with 11 bases between the two germline ends. Germline values: CDR1 SGHTA, CDR2 FQGNSA. CDR3 size: 14 residues. The DNA for the CDR3 is TGTGCCAGCACCGCTTTGGTTTCTGGAAACACCATATATTTT. Translated, it gives CASTALVSGNTIYF.

The CDR3 DNA sequence: TGTGCCATCAGTGCTAGCGGTGGGGCCAACGTCCTGACTTTC. It encodes CAISASGGANVLTF. The V and J genes are TRBV10-3 and TRBJ2-6; 7 nucleotides line up with TRBD2. The CDR3 runs 14 residues. The germline gives CDR1 ENHRY, CDR2 SYGVKD. V was pared by 4 bases and J by 3 bases, with 0 bases of the junction left unmatched.

The chain employs TRBV30 and TRBJ1-6, with D perhaps TRBD1 (5 bases). Germline loops: CDR1 GTSNPN, CDR2 SVGIG (reference sequence). Trimming removed 0 bases from V and 5 bases from J, with 8 bases in between. This CDR3 region has 14 residues. The CDR3 protein is CAWSVSRDNSPLHF. In DNA form, the CDR3 reads TGTGCCTGGAGTGTTAGCAGGGATAATTCACCCCTCCACTTT.

This rearrangement joins TRBV27 to TRBJ2-5; possible D gene TRBD1, 5 bases. Germline V gene data show CDR1 as MNHEY and CDR2 as SMNVEV (reference sequence). CDR3 size: 13 residues. Trimming took off 6 bases at V and 0 bases at J, with 8 bases between the two ends. CDR3 coding DNA: TGTGCCAGCAGGGCAGGGAACCAAGAGACCCAGTACTTC. It encodes CASRAGNQETQYF.

The rearrangement joins TRBV5-4 to TRBJ1-2; D remains ambiguous. Germline V gives CDR1 SGHNT, CDR2 YYREEE (reference sequence). The V end was cut by 3 bases, the J end by 0 bases, with 21 bases between. The CDR3 covers 18 residues. The CDR3 region has the DNA TGTGCCAGCAGCTCAATACCCCAAGCTGGATCCCCTAACTATGGCTACACCTTC. It specifies CASSSIPQAGSPNYGYTF.

The chain carries TRBV18 and TRBJ2-7, with a tentative D call TRBD1 (5 bases). Germline CDR1 KGHSH, CDR2 LQKENI. The CDR3 consists of 16 residues. Trimming took 2 bases from V and 4 from J, leaving 18 bases between them. CDR3 loop: CASSPNLGRSGYEQYF. CDR3 in DNA: TGTGCCAGCTCACCAAACCTGGGGCGGTCGGGTTACGAGCAGTACTTC.

V gene TRBV7-3 combines with J gene TRBJ2-6, with a tentative D call TRBD1 (5 bases). Per germline, CDR1 SGHTA and CDR2 FQGTGA. The ends were cut back, 2 bases at V and 0 bases at J, with 11 bases in the middle. This CDR3 is built from 17 residues. CDR3 loop: CASSLYPGSSGANVLTF. The CDR3 DNA is TGTGCCAGCAGCTTATATCCAGGGTCCTCTGGGGCCAACGTCCTGACTTTC.

This chain links TRBV6-1 with TRBJ1-5, with D uncertain. The germline CDR1 and CDR2 sequences are MNHNS and SASEGT. The CDR3 totals 14 residues. V was clipped by 1 base and J by 6 bases, with 10 bases between them. The CDR3 protein is CASSEVTVGQPQHF. CDR3 nucleotides: TGTGCCAGCAGTGAAGTAACAGTGGGTCAGCCCCAGCATTTT.

This rearrangement joins TRBV25-1 to TRBJ2-6; weak D call: TRBD1 (6 bases). CDR1 is MGHDK and CDR2 is SYGVNS in the germline V gene. The V and J ends lost 1 base and 0 bases respectively, with 10 bases between them. The length of the CDR3 is 17 residues. CDR3 coding DNA: TGTGCCAGCAGTGAATTCCCCAGGGGCTCTGGGGCCAACGTCCTGACTTTC. Translated, it gives CASSEFPRGSGANVLTF.

The chain joins TRBV7-2 to TRBJ1-3; D unclear. This CDR3 spans 13 amino acids. Germline CDR1 SGHTA, CDR2 FQGNSA. Trimming took 6 bases from V and 0 from J, leaving 6 bases between them. The CDR3 nucleotides read TGTGCCAGCAGATTGAGCTCTGGAAACACCATATATTTT. This codes for CASRLSSGNTIYF. The full variable domain, with the rest looked up from reference TRBV7-2 and TRBJ1-3, is GAGVSQSPSNKVTEKGKDVELRCDPISGHTALYWYRQSLGQGLEFLIYFQGNSAPDKSGLPSDRFSAERTGGSVSTLTIQRTQQEDSAVYLCASRLSSGNTIYFGEGSWLTVV.

Concerning this clone itself: The same CDR3 arises from other DNA sequences in this sample as well. J is TRBJ2-3 and V is TRBV29-1; a possible D gene is TRBD1 (5 bases). Germline lookup yields CDR1 SQVTM and CDR2 ANQGSEA. This CDR3 is 12 amino acids long. The V end lost 2 bases, the J end lost 4 bases, and 7 bases lay between the germline ends. The CDR3, as DNA: TGCAGCGTTGAACAGGGATCAGATACGCAGTATTTT. Translated: CSVEQGSDTQYF.

The V gene is TRBV7-9, the J gene TRBJ2-1, with D tentatively TRBD2 (7 bases). This CDR3 contains 19 residues. Germline CDR1 and CDR2: SEHNR and FQNEAQ (reference sequence). Trimming shortened V by 2 bases and J by 6 bases, and 26 bases separated the two germline ends. The CDR3 reads CASSLSGQRDGRAGNEQFF. CDR3 DNA: TGTGCCAGCAGCTTATCAGGACAGCGGGACGGAAGGGCCGGCAATGAGCAGTTCTTC.

This chain links TRBV9 with TRBJ1-6, with 8 bases lining up with TRBD1. The CDR3 sequence is 14 residues long. From germline, CDR1 is SGDLS and CDR2 YYNGEE. V was pared by 0 bases and J by 7 bases, with 0 bases of the junction left unmatched. Here the CDR3 reads CASSVDRGNSPLHF. CDR3 coding DNA: TGTGCCAGCAGCGTAGACAGGGGGAATTCACCCCTCCACTTT.

Concerning this clone itself: Other nucleotide sequences from this sample produce the same CDR3. The chain uses TRBV19 and TRBJ1-2, with 9 positions matching TRBD1. V shed 7 bases, J shed 2 bases, and the junction held 5 bases outside the gene matches. Germline CDR1 reads LNHDA; CDR2 reads SQIVND (reference sequence). This CDR3 comprises 14 residues. CDR3 DNA: TGTGCCAGTACAAGGACAGGGGCCAACTATGGCTACACCTTC. Translating gives CASTRTGANYGYTF.